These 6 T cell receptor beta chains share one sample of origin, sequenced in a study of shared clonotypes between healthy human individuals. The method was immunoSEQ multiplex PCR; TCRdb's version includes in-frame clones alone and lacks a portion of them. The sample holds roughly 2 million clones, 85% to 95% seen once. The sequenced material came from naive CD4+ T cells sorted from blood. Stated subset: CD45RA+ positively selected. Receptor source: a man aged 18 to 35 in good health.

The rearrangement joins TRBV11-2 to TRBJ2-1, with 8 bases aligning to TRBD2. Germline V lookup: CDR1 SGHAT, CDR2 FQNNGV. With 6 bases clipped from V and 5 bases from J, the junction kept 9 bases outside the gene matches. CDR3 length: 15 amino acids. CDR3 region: CASRQTSGINNEQFF. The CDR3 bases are TGTGCCAGCAGGCAAACTAGCGGAATCAACAATGAGCAGTTCTTC.

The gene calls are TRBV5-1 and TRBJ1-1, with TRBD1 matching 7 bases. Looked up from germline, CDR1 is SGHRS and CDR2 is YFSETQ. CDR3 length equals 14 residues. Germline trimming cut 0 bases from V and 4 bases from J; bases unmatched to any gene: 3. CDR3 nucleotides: TGCGCCAGCAGCTTGGAGGGGGCCGTCACTGAAGCTTTCTTT. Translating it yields CASSLEGAVTEAFF.

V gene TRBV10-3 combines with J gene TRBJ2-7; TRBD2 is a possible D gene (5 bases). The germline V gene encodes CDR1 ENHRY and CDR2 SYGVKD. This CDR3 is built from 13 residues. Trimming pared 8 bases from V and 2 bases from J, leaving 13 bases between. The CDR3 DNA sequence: TGTGCCATCCGCGGGCCCTCAGCCTACGAGCAGTACTTC. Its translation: CAIRGPSAYEQYF.

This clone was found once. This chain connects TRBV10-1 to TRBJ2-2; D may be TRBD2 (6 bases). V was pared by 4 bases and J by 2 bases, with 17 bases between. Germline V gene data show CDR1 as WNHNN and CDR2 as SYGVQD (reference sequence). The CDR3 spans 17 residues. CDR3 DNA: TGCGCCAGCAGTGCAACCGGGACTTTAGCCAACACCGGGGAGCTGTTTTTT. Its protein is CASSATGTLANTGELFF.

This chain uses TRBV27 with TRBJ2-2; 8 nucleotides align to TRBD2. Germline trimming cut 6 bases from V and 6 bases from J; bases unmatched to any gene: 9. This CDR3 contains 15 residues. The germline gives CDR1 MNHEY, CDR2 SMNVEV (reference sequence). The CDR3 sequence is CASSRTAGASGELFF. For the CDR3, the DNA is TGTGCCAGCAGCCGCACAGCGGGAGCATCCGGGGAGCTGTTTTTT.

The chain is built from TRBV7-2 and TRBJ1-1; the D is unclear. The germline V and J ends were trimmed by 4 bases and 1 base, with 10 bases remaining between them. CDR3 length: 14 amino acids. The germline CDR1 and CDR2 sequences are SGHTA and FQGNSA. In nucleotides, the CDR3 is TGTGCCAGCAGCTCTCTGTATACGAACACTGAAGCTTTCTTT. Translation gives CASSSLYTNTEAFF.